Listed below are T cell receptor beta chains from one sample, sequenced in a study of shared T cell receptors in the human thymus. Sequenced by immunoSEQ multiplex PCR; TCRdb stores in-frame clones only, minus some. The sample yields roughly 710,000 clones, 70% to 90% seen once. This sample also appeared in a second study, on human thymus T cells.

Sequencing was carried out using thymocytes. These receptors all stem from a girl in the first two years of life with a congenital heart defect. The CDR3 runs from the conserved cysteine through the conserved F or W. A D gene is named only where the DNA matches it firmly. Where a row states a size, it is once, few, many or the class of an expanded clone; other rows omit it.

CDR3nt,CDR3aa,v_gene,d_gene,j_gene,len,abundance
TGTGCCAGCAGTTACTCCGGGGATGGCTACACCTTC,CASSYSGDGYTF,TRBV6-6,-,TRBJ1-2,12,-
TGTGCCAGCGAACCCGGCGGGCAAGAGACCCAGTACTTC,CASEPGGQETQYF,TRBV28,-,TRBJ2-5,13,-
TGTGCCTGGACGGTGGGACACCTTCTACCAGGAAACACCATATATTTT,CAWTVGHLLPGNTIYF,TRBV30,-,TRBJ1-3,16,-
TGTGCCAGCAGTGAACTAGCGGGGGGGCTCGGTACGCAGTATTTT,CASSELAGGLGTQYF,TRBV2,TRBD2,TRBJ2-3,15,-
TGTGCCAGCAGTGAGGATCGGGACAGGGCGAACACAGATACGCAGTATTTT,CASSEDRDRANTDTQYF,TRBV6-4,TRBD1,TRBJ2-3,17,-
TGTGCCAGCAGTGGTAGAAGCTCTGAAGCTTTCTTT,CASSGRSSEAFF,TRBV6-1,-,TRBJ1-1,12,once
TGTGCCAGCAGCTTGTGGCTAGCGGGGGGGAACACCGGGGAGCTGTTTTTT,CASSLWLAGGNTGELFF,TRBV5-5,TRBD2,TRBJ2-2,17,-
TGTGCTAGTGGTTTGGTACCTTGGGGGCCCTCCTACGAGCAGTACTTC,CASGLVPWGPSYEQYF,TRBV12-5,-,TRBJ2-7,16,-
TGTGCCAGCAGCTTCGAAACCCACGTCCAGGGTAAAGATGGCTACACCTTC,CASSFETHVQGKDGYTF,TRBV7-2,-,TRBJ1-2,17,-
TGTGCCAGCAGCACGGGAAGAACTGGACAGGGGTTTCCCTTGGGCACAGATACGCAGTATTTT,CASSTGRTGQGFPLGTDTQYF,TRBV21-1,-,TRBJ2-3,21,-
TGCGCCAGCAGCCAAGGGCTGACAGGGGAATCAGATACGCAGTATTTT,CASSQGLTGESDTQYF,TRBV4-3,TRBD1,TRBJ2-3,16,-
TGTGCCACCAGCAGACGTAGCGGGACAGGGGACTACGAGCAGTACTTC,CATSRRSGTGDYEQYF,TRBV15,TRBD1,TRBJ2-7,16,-
TGCGCCAGCAGCCAAGTAATCCGACAGGGGGATAACACCGGGGAGCTGTTTTTT,CASSQVIRQGDNTGELFF,TRBV4-1,TRBD1,TRBJ2-2,18,-
TGCAGCACAGGACAGTTCCAAGAGACCCAGTACTTC,CSTGQFQETQYF,TRBV29-1,-,TRBJ2-5,12,few
TGTGCCAGCGGGAGGGGTTTAAGATTAGAGACCCAGTACTTC,CASGRGLRLETQYF,TRBV6-1,TRBD2,TRBJ2-5,14,-
TGTGCCAGCACCGTGGGGCAGCTCTATGGCTACACCTTC,CASTVGQLYGYTF,TRBV2,-,TRBJ1-2,13,-
TGCGCCAGCTCCGGCTCTGGGGCCAACGTCCTGACTTTC,CASSGSGANVLTF,TRBV5-1,-,TRBJ2-6,13,-
TGTGCCAGCAGTCCCTCAAAGGACAGGGGAGAAAACATTCAGTACTTC,CASSPSKDRGENIQYF,TRBV27,TRBD1,TRBJ2-4,16,-
TGTGCCAGCAGCAAGCCCCGGGTTATGAACACTGAAGCTTTCTTT,CASSKPRVMNTEAFF,TRBV7-9,-,TRBJ1-1,15,-
TGTGCCAGCAGCCGGGACAGTTCCTATGGCTACACCTTC,CASSRDSSYGYTF,TRBV9,TRBD1,TRBJ1-2,13,-
TGTGCCAGCAGCTTAGACAGTCTCTCTGGGGCCAACGTCCTGACTTTC,CASSLDSLSGANVLTF,TRBV11-3,-,TRBJ2-6,16,-
TGCGCCAGCAGCTTCCTGACTAGCGGGGGGGAGAGGAAAGCAGATACGCAGTATTTT,CASSFLTSGGERKADTQYF,TRBV5-1,TRBD2,TRBJ2-3,19,-
TGTGCCAGCAGTGATTCCCGACAGAGTTTTAGGGTAAAACTGTTTTTT,CASSDSRQSFRVKLFF,TRBV6-1,-,TRBJ1-4,16,-
TGTGCCAGCAGCCATGACAGGGGGCAGGGGACTGAAGCTTTCTTT,CASSHDRGQGTEAFF,TRBV28,TRBD1,TRBJ1-1,15,-
TGTGCCAGCAGCACAAGGGCGGGAAACACTGAAGCTTTCTTT,CASSTRAGNTEAFF,TRBV7-9,-,TRBJ1-1,14,-
TGTGCCAGCAGCTTAGTTAACACCTACGAGCAGTACTTC,CASSLVNTYEQYF,TRBV7-9,-,TRBJ2-7,13,-
TGTGCCAGCAGCTTAGACAGGGGGGGTGGCTATGGCTACACCTTC,CASSLDRGGGYGYTF,TRBV7-6,TRBD1,TRBJ1-2,15,-
TGCGCCAGCAGCTTGTGGACTAGCGGGTTCCAAGAGACCCAGTACTTC,CASSLWTSGFQETQYF,TRBV5-1,TRBD2,TRBJ2-5,16,-
TGTGCCAGCAGCTTGACAGGGGACTCGAACACCGGGGAGCTGTTTTTT,CASSLTGDSNTGELFF,TRBV5-4,-,TRBJ2-2,16,-
TGTGCCAGCAGTAGCCCAGGGGACTATGGCTACACCTTC,CASSSPGDYGYTF,TRBV4-2,-,TRBJ1-2,13,-
TGTGCCAGCAGTGAGGAGGCGTCTGGAGACAATGAGCAGTTCTTC,CASSEEASGDNEQFF,TRBV2,-,TRBJ2-1,15,once
TGTGCCAGCAGCGACAGGGGTTGGGGCTACACCTTC,CASSDRGWGYTF,TRBV6-6,TRBD1,TRBJ1-2,12,-
TGCGCCAGCAGCTTGGGACAGAGATACACTGAAGCTTTCTTT,CASSLGQRYTEAFF,TRBV5-1,-,TRBJ1-1,14,-
TGTGCCAGCAGCGTAGGCCCTAGAGGGGACAGGGGGGTCGGGGAGCTGTTTTTT,CASSVGPRGDRGVGELFF,TRBV9,TRBD1,TRBJ2-2,18,-